This passage covers 6 T cell receptor beta chains from one sample sequenced in a study of T cell changes during pregnancy in multiple sclerosis. Sequencing used immunoSEQ multiplex PCR; TCRdb keeps in-frame clones, though not all of them. Among 85,000 to 100,000 clones listed, around 93% were seen once. This specimen was peripheral blood, taken before pregnancy. The receptors originated from a female donor with multiple sclerosis, enrolled in a pregnancy study.

The chain combines TRBV6-6 with TRBJ2-7; TRBD2 agrees at 7 bases. V shed 2 bases and J 6 bases; nucleotides not matched to a gene: 10. The CDR3 contains 15 residues. Germline lookup yields CDR1 MNHNY and CDR2 SVGAGI (reference sequence). The CDR3 DNA follows: TGTGCCAGCAGTTACGCCGCAGGGAGGGACCGCGAGCAGTACTTC. As protein: CASSYAAGRDREQYF.

This chain connects TRBV4-3 to TRBJ2-1; 8 nucleotides line up with TRBD2. Germline V CDR1 and CDR2: LGHNA, YSLEER. J lost 6 bases, V lost 0 bases, and 10 bases had no gene match. The CDR3 loop spans 17 amino acids. In DNA, the CDR3 is TGCGCCAGCAGCCAAGATTTGCGGGGGGCACGGCTCAATGAGCAGTTCTTC. This sequence encodes CASSQDLRGARLNEQFF.

This clone was detected only a few times. This chain links TRBV2 with TRBJ1-1; D call uncertain. Trimming pared 4 bases from V and 3 bases from J, leaving 6 bases between. Germline V gives CDR1 SNHLY, CDR2 FYNNEI. This CDR3 region has 12 residues. The CDR3 protein is CASSAVDTEAFF. The CDR3 DNA sequence: TGTGCCAGCAGTGCAGTCGACACTGAAGCTTTCTTT.

V and J are TRBV7-6 and TRBJ2-7, with D possibly TRBD2 on 6 matching bases. The germline V and J ends were trimmed by 4 bases and 6 bases, with 16 bases remaining between them. This CDR3 comprises 14 residues. The germline V gene has CDR1 SGHVS and CDR2 FNYEAQ. CDR3 amino acids: CASSWAGRGIEQYF. The CDR3 DNA is TGTGCCAGCAGCTGGGCGGGGAGAGGGATCGAGCAGTACTTC.

This chain uses TRBV9 with TRBJ2-5; weak D call: TRBD1 (6 bases). There are 13 residues in the CDR3. With 4 bases removed from V and 3 bases from J, the gap between germline ends came to 10 bases. The germline V gene encodes CDR1 SGDLS and CDR2 YYNGEE. This CDR3 is CASSPGAKETQYF. The CDR3 DNA reads as TGTGCCAGCAGCCCAGGGGCCAAAGAGACCCAGTACTTC.

As DNA, the CDR3 is TGCGCCAGCAGCTCCCTGAACAGGGATCCGGCTTACGAGCAGTACTTC. Protein: CASSSLNRDPAYEQYF. The chain recombines TRBV5-1 with TRBJ2-7; tentative D call: TRBD1 (6 bases). Trimming took 3 bases from V and 4 from J, leaving 20 bases between them. Per germline, CDR1 SGHRS and CDR2 YFSETQ. This CDR3 is 16 amino acids long. The full variable domain, with the rest looked up from reference TRBV5-1 and TRBJ2-7, is KAGVTQTPRYLIKTRGQQVTLSCSPISGHRSVSWYQQTPGQGLQFLFEYFSETQRNKGNFPGRFSGRQFSNSRSEMNVSTLELGDSALYLCASSSLNRDPAYEQYFGPGTRLTVT.